Listed below are T cell receptor beta chains from one sample, sequenced in a study of response to subunit inactivated influenza vaccine. TCRdb used MiXCR to reprocess the RT-PCR reads, holding one entry per CDR3 protein. The data show about 780,000 distinct CDR3 sequences, less than 20% seen once. The source material was PBMCs from blood, sampled 5 days after vaccination. The receptors here all came from a man aged 45 to 65 who received an inactivated influenza vaccine. The conserved cysteine and the conserved F or W are not part of the CDR3 here. D genes are given only for firm matches. A row's size may be missing; if present it is once, few, many or a size class.

.,.,TRBV18,TRBJ1-2,ASLPPGTNYGYT
.,.,TRBV24-1,TRBJ2-3,ATSEVEGLPQY
TRBD2,.,TRBV7-9,TRBJ2-2,ASSFGRAGELF
TRBD2,.,TRBV5-1,TRBJ2-3,ASSPAGADPDTQY
.,.,TRBV3-1,TRBJ2-1,ASSQLRHEQF
TRBD2,many,TRBV5-1,TRBJ2-1,ASSWTSGNNEQF
TRBD2,.,TRBV12-3/TRBV12-4,TRBJ2-1,ASSLGLAGRAYNEQF
TRBD1,.,TRBV20-1,TRBJ1-6,SASGGVNSPLH
TRBD1,few,TRBV5-1,TRBJ2-7,ASSRPQGVHSYEQY
.,few,TRBV28,TRBJ2-1,ASSVSQGYNEQF
.,many,TRBV29-1,TRBJ2-5,SVEDPRESTRETQY
TRBD2,.,TRBV7-9,TRBJ2-7,ASTREGEQY